The source of this T cell receptor beta chain is a study of low-dose radiotherapy and immunotherapy resistance in tumors. Study-wide context: Every day for four cycles from cycle 1 day 1, patients took 300 mg of oral aspirin.

cDNA synthesis used a TRAV/TRBV-specific primer set for both chains. Both a constant-region primer and a V-primer adapter served to amplify TCRs across about 20 PCR cycles. One entry per CDR3 protein, called by TCRdb with MiXCR from the reads. The sample lists around 90,000 distinct CDR3 sequences, approximately 20% seen once, with more than 4.5% in the top ten. Ten or more counts support this clonotype. Documented time point: before trial treatment. Low-dose radiotherapy and low-dose cyclophosphamide, together with aspirin, ipilimumab and nivolumab, were given to donors. This TCR derives from a male donor with prostate cancer. The specimen was PBMCs, collected before treatment.

The CDR3 nucleotides read TGCAGTGCCCTAAACCGCGGACAGGGCTATGGCTACACCTTC. Amino acids: CSALNRGQGYGYTF. The chain is built from TRBV20-1 and TRBJ1-2; TRBD1 agrees at 8 bases. CDR1 is DFQATT, CDR2 SNEGSKA, per germline (reference sequence). This CDR3 has 14 amino acids. The trim removed 6 bases at V and 4 bases at J, leaving 10 bases unmatched.